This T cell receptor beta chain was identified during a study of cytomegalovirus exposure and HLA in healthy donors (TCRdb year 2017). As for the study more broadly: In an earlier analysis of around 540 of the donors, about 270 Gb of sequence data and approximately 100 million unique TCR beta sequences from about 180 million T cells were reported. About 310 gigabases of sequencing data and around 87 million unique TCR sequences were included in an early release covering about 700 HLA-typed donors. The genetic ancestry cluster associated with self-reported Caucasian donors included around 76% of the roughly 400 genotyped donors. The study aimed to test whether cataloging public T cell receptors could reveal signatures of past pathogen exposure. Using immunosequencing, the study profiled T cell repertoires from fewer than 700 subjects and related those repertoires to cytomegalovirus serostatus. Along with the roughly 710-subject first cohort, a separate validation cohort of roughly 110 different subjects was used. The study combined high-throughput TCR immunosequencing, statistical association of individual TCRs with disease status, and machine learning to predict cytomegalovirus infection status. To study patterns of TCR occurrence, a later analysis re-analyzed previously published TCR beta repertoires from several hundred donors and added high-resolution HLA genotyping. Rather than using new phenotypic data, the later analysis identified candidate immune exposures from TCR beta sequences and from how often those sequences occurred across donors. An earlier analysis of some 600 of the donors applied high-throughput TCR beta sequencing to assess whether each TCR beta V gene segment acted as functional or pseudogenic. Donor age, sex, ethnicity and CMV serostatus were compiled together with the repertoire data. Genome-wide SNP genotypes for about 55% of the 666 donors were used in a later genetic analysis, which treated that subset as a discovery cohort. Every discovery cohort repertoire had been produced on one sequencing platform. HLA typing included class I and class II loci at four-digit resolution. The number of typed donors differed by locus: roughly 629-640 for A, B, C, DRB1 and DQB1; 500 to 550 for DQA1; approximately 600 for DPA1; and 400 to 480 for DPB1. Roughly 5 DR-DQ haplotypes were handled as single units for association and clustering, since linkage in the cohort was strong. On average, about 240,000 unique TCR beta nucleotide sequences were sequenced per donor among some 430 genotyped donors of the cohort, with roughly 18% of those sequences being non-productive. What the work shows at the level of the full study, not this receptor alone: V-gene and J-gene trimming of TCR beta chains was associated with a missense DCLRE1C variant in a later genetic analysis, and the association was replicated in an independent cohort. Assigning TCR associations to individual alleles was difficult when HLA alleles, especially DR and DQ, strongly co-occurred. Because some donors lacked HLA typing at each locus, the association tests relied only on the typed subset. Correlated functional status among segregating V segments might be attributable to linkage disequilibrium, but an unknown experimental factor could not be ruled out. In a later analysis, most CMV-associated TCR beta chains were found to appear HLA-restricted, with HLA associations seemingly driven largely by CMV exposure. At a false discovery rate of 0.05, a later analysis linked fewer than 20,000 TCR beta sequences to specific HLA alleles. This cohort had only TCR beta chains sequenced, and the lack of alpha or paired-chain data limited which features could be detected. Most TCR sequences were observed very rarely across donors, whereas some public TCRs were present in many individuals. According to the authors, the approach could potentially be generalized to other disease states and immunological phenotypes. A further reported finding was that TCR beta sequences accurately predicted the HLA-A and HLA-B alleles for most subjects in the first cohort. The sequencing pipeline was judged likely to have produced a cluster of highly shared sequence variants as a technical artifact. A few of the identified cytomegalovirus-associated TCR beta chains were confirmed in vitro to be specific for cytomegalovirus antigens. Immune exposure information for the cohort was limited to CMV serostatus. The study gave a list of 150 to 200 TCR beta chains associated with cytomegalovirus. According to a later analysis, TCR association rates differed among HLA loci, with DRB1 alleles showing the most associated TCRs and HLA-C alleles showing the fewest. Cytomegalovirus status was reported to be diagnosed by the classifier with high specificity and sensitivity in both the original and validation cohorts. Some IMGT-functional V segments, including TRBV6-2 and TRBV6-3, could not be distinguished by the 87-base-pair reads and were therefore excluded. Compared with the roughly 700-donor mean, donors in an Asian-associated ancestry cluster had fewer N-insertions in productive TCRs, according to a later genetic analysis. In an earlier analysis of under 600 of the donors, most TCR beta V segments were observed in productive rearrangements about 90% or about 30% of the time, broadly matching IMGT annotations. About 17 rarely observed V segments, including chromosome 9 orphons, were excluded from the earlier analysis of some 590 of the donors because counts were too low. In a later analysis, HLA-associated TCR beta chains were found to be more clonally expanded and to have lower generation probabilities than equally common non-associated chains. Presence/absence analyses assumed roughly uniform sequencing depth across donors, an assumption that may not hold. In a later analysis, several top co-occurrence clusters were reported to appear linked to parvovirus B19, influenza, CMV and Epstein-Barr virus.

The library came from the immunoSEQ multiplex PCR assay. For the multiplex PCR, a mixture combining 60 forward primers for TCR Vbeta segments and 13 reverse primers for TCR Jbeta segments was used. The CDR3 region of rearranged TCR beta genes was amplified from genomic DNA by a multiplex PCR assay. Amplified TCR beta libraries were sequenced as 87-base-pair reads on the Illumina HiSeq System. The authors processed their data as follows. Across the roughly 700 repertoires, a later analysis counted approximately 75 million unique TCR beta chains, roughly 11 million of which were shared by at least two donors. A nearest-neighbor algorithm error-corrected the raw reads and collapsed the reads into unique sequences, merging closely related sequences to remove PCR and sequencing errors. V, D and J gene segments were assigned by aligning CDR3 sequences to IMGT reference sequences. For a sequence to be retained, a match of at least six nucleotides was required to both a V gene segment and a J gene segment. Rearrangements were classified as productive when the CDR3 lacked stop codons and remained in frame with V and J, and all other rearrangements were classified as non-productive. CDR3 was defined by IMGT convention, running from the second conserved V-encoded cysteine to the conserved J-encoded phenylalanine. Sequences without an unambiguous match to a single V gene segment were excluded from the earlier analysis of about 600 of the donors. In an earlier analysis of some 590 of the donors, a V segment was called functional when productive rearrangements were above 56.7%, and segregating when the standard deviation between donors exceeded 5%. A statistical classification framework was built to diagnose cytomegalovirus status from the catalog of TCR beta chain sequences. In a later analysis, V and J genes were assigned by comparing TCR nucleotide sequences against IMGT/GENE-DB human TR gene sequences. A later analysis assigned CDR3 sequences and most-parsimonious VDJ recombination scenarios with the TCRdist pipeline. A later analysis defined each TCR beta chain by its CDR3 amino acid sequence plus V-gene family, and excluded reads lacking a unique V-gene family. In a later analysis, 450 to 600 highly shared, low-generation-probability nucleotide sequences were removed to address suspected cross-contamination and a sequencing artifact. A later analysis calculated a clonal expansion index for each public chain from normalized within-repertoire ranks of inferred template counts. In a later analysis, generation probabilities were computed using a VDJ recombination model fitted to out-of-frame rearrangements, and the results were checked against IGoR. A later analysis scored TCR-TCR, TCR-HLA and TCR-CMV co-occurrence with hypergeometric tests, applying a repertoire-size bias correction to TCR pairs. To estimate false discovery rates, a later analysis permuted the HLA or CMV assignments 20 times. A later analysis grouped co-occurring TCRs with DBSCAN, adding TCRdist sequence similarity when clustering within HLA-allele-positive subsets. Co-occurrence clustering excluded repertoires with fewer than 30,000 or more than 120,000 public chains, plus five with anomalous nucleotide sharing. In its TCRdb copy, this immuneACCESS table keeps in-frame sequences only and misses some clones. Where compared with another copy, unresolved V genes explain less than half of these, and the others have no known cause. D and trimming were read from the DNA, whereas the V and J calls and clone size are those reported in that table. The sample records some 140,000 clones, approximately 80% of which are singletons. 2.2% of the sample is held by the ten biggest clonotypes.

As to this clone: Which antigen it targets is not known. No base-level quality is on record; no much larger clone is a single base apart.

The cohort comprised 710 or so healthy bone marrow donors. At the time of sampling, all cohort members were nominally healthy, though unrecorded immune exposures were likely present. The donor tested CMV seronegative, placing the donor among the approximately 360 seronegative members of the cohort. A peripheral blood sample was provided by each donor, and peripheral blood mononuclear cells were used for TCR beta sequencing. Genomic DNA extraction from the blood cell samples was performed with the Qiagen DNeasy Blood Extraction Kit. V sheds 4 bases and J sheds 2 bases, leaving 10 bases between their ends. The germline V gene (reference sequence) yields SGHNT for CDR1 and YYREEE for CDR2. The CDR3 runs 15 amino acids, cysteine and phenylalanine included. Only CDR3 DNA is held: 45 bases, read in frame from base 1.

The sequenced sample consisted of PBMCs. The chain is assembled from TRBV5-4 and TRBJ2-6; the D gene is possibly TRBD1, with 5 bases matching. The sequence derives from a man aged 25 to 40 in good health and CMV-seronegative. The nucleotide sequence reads TGTGCCAGCAGCATTACAGGAGCTGGGGCCAACGTCCTGACTTTC. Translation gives CASSITGAGANVLTF.